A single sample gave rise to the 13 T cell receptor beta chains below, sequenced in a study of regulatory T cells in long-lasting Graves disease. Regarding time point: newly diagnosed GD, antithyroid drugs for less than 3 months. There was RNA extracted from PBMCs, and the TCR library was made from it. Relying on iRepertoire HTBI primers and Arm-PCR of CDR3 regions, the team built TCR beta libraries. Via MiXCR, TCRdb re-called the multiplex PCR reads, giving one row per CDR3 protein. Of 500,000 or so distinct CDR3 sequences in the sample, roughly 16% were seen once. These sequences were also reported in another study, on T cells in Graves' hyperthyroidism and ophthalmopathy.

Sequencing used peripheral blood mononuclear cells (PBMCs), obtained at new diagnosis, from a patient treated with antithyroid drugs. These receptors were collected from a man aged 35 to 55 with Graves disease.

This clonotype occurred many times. The CDR3 coding sequence is TGTGCACGGACTTTTCAGAACACTGAAGCTTTCTTT. This encodes CARTFQNTEAFF. This chain joins TRBV30 and TRBJ1-1; no definite D call. Per germline, CDR1 GTSNPN and CDR2 SVGIG (reference sequence). The CDR3 totals 12 residues.

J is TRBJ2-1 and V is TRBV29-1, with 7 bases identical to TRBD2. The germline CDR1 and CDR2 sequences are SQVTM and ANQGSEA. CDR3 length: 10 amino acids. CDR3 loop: CSGGENEQFF. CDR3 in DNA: TGCAGTGGGGGGGAGAATGAGCAGTTCTTC.

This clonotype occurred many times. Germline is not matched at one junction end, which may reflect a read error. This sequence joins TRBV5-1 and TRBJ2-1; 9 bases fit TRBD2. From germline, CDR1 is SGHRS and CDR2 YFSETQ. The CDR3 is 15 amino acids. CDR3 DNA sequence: TGTGCCAGCAGCTTAGTTAGCGGGAGTTCGAATGAGCAGTTCTTC. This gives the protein CASSLVSGSSNEQFF.

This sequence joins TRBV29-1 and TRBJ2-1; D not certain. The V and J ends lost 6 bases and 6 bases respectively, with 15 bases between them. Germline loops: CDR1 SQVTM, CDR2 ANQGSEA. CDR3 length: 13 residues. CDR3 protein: CSVTQQFRNEQFF. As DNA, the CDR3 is TGCAGCGTCACACAACAGTTTCGCAATGAGCAGTTCTTC.

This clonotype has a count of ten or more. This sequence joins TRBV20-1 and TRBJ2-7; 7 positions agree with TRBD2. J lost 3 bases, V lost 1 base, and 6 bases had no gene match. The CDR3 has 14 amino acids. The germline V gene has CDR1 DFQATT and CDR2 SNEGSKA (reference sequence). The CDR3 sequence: CSARVNTGGYEQYF. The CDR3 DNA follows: TGCAGTGCTAGAGTCAATACGGGGGGCTACGAGCAGTACTTC.

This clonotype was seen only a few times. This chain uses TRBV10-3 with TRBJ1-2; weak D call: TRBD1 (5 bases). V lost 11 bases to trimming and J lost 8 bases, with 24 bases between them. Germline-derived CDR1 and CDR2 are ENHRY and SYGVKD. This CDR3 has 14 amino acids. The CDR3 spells CALRDPGRNGGYTF. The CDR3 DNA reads TGTGCCCTACGCGATCCGGGGCGAAATGGGGGCTACACCTTC.

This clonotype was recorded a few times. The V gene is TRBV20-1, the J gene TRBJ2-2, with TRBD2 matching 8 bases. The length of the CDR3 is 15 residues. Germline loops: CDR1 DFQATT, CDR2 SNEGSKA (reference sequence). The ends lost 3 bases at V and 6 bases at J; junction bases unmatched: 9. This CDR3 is CSARRAGGVSGELFF. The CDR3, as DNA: TGCAGTGCTAGGAGGGCGGGGGGCGTCTCCGGGGAGCTGTTTTTT.

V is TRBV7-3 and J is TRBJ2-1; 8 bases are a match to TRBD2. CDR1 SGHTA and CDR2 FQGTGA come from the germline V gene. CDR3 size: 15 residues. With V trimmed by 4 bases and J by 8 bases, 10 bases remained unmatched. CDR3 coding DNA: TGTGCCAGCAGCTACGCCGGGACTAGTCGTGATGAGCAGTTCTTC. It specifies CASSYAGTSRDEQFF.

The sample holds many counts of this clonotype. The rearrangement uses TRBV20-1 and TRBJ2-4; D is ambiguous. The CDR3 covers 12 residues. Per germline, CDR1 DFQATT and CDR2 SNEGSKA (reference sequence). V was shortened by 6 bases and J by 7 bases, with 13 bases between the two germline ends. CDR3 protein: CSASSGRNIQYF. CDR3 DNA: TGCAGTGCCAGCTCCGGTAGGAACATTCAGTACTTC.

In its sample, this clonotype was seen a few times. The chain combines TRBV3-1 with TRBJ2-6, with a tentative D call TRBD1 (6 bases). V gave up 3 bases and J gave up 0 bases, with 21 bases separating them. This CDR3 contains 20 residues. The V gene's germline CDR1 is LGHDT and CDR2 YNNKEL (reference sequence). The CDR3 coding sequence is TGTGCCAGCAGCCACTATCGGCGCTCAGGGGCGAACTCTGGGGCCAACGTCCTGACTTTC. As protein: CASSHYRRSGANSGANVLTF.

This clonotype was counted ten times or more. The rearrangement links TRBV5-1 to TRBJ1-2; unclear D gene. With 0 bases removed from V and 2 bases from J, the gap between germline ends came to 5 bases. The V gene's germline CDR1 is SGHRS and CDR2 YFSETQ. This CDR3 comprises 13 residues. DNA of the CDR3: TGCGCCAGCAGCTTGGACCCGAACTATGGCTACACCTTC. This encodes CASSLDPNYGYTF.

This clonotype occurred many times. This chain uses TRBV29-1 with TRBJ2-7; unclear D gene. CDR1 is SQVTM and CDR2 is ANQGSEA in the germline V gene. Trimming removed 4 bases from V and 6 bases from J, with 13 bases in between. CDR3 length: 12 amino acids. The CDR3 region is CSVANTALEQYF. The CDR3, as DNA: TGCAGCGTTGCTAATACGGCCCTCGAGCAGTACTTC.

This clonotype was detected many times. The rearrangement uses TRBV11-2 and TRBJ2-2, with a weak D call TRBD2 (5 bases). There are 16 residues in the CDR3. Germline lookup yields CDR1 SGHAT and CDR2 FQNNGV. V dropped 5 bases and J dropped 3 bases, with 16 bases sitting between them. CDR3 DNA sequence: TGTGCCAGCAGCGGGAGCTCCGGCCGACACACCGGGGAGCTGTTTTTT. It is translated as CASSGSSGRHTGELFF.